The entry that follows covers one T cell receptor beta chain sequence. Its cognate antigen is unknown. This sample stems from a study of graft-versus-host responses after intestinal transplantation. Study details: Transplants were multivisceral, liver-intestinal, or isolated intestinal. Every recipient had anti-thymocyte globulin induction and two to three years of tacrolimus plus steroids.

This CDR3 is built from 16 residues. From germline, CDR1 is SGHTS and CDR2 YDEGEE. V was clipped by 0 bases and J by 7 bases; unmatched bases: 10. Regarding the study as a whole: GvH clonotypes were identified within recipient marrow, with a subset emerging first in ileum or blood. Early after transplant, HvG clones declined as circulating GvH clones peaked.

The data were produced by immunoSEQ multiplex PCR, yet TCRdb's version contains in-frame clones alone and is incomplete. The sample includes fewer than 120,000 clones, 90% to 95% of them seen just once. This TCR derives from a human donor who received an intestinal transplant. J is TRBJ1-5 and V is TRBV5-8; the match to TRBD1 covers 7 bases. The sample in question was unstimulated CD8+ T cells sorted from spleen or lymph node cells, obtained before intestinal transplant. This CDR3 is CASSLGWAGGIQPQHF. The CDR3 nucleotides are TGTGCCAGCAGCTTGGGATGGGCAGGGGGTATACAGCCCCAGCATTTT.